These 13 T cell receptor beta chains were sequenced from one sample in a study of graft-versus-host responses after intestinal transplantation. Sequencing used immunoSEQ multiplex PCR; TCRdb keeps in-frame clones, though not all of them. The sample carries some 120,000 clones, about nine tenths recorded once. These receptors are not linked to any known antigen. Sample: unstimulated CD4+ T cells sorted from spleen or lymph node cells, taken before intestinal transplant. The receptors stem from a human donor who received an intestinal transplant.

The chain links TRBV15 to TRBJ2-1; no reliable D call. The germline V gene has CDR1 LNHNV and CDR2 YYDKDF (reference sequence). This CDR3 spans 17 amino acids. V shed 1 base and J shed 4 bases, with 17 bases lying between them. The CDR3 protein is CATSRAPARPGYNEQFF. The CDR3 coding sequence is TGTGCCACCAGCAGAGCACCGGCCAGGCCCGGTTACAATGAGCAGTTCTTC.

The chain joins TRBV23-1 to TRBJ1-5, with 8 bases that match TRBD1. TRBV23-1 is an open reading frame, and its role is uncertain. Trimming took 2 bases from V and 4 from J; bases not matched to a gene: 4. The CDR3 sequence is 15 residues long. The CDR3 nucleotides read TGCGCCAGCAGTCAAACAGGGGGTTCAAATCAGCCCCAGCATTTT. Its protein is CASSQTGGSNQPQHF.

The rearrangement uses TRBV7-9 and TRBJ1-4, with D hard to call. Germline CDR1 reads SEHNR; CDR2 reads FQNEAQ (reference sequence). The CDR3 is 14 amino acids. Trimming cost V 4 bases and J 5 bases, with 11 bases left between them. CDR3 DNA sequence: TGTGCCAGCAGCTCGCCCGGAGGAAATGAAAAACTGTTTTTT. Translation gives CASSSPGGNEKLFF.

The gene calls are TRBV5-1 and TRBJ2-1; D may be TRBD1 (6 bases). CDR3 length equals 15 residues. Trimming removed 1 base at V and 7 bases at J, with 15 bases between. Per the germline V gene, CDR1 is SGHRS and CDR2 is YFSETQ. CDR3 region: CASSLPTGPGNEQFF. CDR3 nucleotides: TGCGCCAGCAGCTTGCCCACAGGGCCAGGGAATGAGCAGTTCTTC.

The chain is built from TRBV21-1 and TRBJ2-1; TRBD2 is taken as the D call from the table, unchecked against the DNA. TRBV21-1 is designated a pseudogene. The CDR3 runs 16 residues. CDR3 DNA: TGTGCCAGCAGCAAAGTAGGGCTAGCGGGTTACAATGAGCAGTTCTTC. Translation gives CASSKVGLAGYNEQFF.

This chain connects TRBV6-1 to TRBJ1-2; perhaps TRBD1 as D (5 bases). CDR1 is MNHNS, CDR2 SASEGT, per germline. The CDR3 is made up of 13 amino acids. The V end lost 4 bases, the J end lost 7 bases, and 13 bases lay between the germline ends. The CDR3 region has the DNA TGTGCCAGCAGTGCATCAGGGCTGGGTGGCTACACCTTC. Translating it yields CASSASGLGGYTF.

This sequence joins TRBV6-1 and TRBJ1-1; no reliable D call. Germline V lookup: CDR1 MNHNS, CDR2 SASEGT. The CDR3 spans 12 residues. Deletions cut 4 bases from V and 4 bases from J, with 7 bases between. The CDR3 DNA is TGTGCCAGCAGTGGTCAGATCACTGAAGCTTTCTTT. As protein: CASSGQITEAFF.

The rearrangement links TRBV5-1 to TRBJ2-2; 7 positions match TRBD2. There are 18 residues in the CDR3. The germline V gene encodes CDR1 SGHRS and CDR2 YFSETQ. Trimming cost V 4 bases and J 3 bases; bases outside gene matches: 15. The CDR3 reads CASSSGLHAGLDTGELFF. In nucleotides, the CDR3 is TGCGCCAGCAGCAGCGGTTTACACGCCGGACTAGACACCGGGGAGCTGTTTTTT.

This clone was observed once. The chain uses TRBV7-2 and TRBJ2-3; possibly TRBD1 for D (5 bases). The CDR3 covers 14 residues. Germline CDR1 reads SGHTA; CDR2 reads FQGNSA. Trimming shortened V by 1 base and J by 4 bases, and 9 bases separated the two germline ends. The CDR3 sequence: CASSLGWGADTQYF. Here the CDR3 DNA reads TGTGCCAGCAGCTTAGGGTGGGGCGCAGATACGCAGTATTTT.

This chain links TRBV6-5 with TRBJ2-7; 7 nucleotides agree with TRBD1. The germline gives CDR1 MNHEY, CDR2 SVGAGI. The junction had 3 bases not matched to a gene; V was cut back by 1 base and J by 3 bases. The CDR3 contains 14 residues. CDR3 protein: CASSYYRQGYEQYF. CDR3 nucleotides: TGTGCCAGCAGTTACTACCGACAGGGCTACGAGCAGTACTTC.

The rearrangement links TRBV10-3 to TRBJ1-5, with a weak D call TRBD1 (5 bases). The CDR3 contains 13 residues. Germline V gives CDR1 ENHRY, CDR2 SYGVKD. Trimming shortened V by 10 bases and J by 5 bases, and 15 bases separated the two germline ends. CDR3 in DNA: TGTGCCACCGGGGGTGATGCGGATCAGCCCCAGCATTTT. Translation: CATGGDADQPQHF.

The chain couples TRBV5-1 to TRBJ2-1; 10 bases fit TRBD2. This CDR3 has 16 amino acids. CDR1 is SGHRS, CDR2 YFSETQ, per germline. The trim removed 2 bases at V and 9 bases at J, leaving 11 bases unmatched. Here the CDR3 reads CASSLGGTSDVAEQFF. CDR3 nucleotide sequence: TGCGCCAGCAGCTTAGGGGGGACTAGCGATGTGGCTGAGCAGTTCTTC. The full variable domain, completed using reference TRBV5-1 and TRBJ2-1, is KAGVTQTPRYLIKTRGQQVTLSCSPISGHRSVSWYQQTPGQGLQFLFEYFSETQRNKGNFPGRFSGRQFSNSRSEMNVSTLELGDSALYLCASSLGGTSDVAEQFFGPGTRLTVL.

The rearrangement uses TRBV5-1 and TRBJ2-2; 7 bases map to TRBD2. V dropped 3 bases and J dropped 7; count of bases not matched to a gene: 12. The CDR3 has 16 residues. In germline, CDR1 is SGHRS, CDR2 YFSETQ. The CDR3, as DNA: TGCGCCAGCAGCTGGGGGGGTAGCCGGAGTATCGGGGAGCTGTTTTTT. It translates to CASSWGGSRSIGELFF.